This T cell receptor (beta chain) is drawn from a study of beta chain features in type 1 diabetes. Study-level information: All samples together contributed 100 million to 120 million sorted cells for examination. Study conclusions and caveats: Patients' naive, central memory and regulatory TCRB repertoires appeared more alike than those of healthy donors. Within each of all four CD4+ subsets, Type 1 diabetes patients had TCRB CDR3s that were moderately but significantly shorter.

Expressed TCRB transcripts got sequenced, as all isolated RNA was reverse transcribed. The repertoire was sequenced with immunoSEQ multiplex PCR; TCRdb's copy has only in-frame clones and lacks some. The profile shows 300,000 to 350,000 clones, 14% of them singletons. The CDR3 extends over 15 amino acids. Trimming cost V 8 bases and J 2 bases, with 17 bases left between them. From germline, CDR1 is SGHAT and CDR2 FQNNGV. On this clone: Its antigen is not identified.

The authors took one heparinised blood draw, averaging around 120 mL, from each donor. The sequence came from a young man in good health. The sample taken for sequencing was central memory CD4+ T cells from blood. The chain is built from TRBV11-2 and TRBJ2-3; D might be TRBD1 or TRBD2, each matching 6 bases. The CDR3 DNA sequence: TGTGCCAGCCAGGGGAGGACCCGAGTCACAGATACGCAGTATTTT. Its translation: CASQGRTRVTDTQYF.